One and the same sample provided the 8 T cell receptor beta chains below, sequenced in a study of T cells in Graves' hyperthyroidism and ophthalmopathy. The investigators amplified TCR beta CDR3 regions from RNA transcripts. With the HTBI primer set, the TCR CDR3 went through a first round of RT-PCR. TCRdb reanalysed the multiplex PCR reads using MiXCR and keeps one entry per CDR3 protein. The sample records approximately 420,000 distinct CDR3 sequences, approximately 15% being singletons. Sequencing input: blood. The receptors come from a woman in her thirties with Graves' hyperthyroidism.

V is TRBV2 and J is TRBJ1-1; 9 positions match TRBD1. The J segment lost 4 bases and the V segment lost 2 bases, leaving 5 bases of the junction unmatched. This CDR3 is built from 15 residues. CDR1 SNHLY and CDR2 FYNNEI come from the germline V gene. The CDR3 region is CASSESRQGVTEAFF. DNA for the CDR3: TGTGCCAGCAGTGAATCCCGACAGGGGGTCACTGAAGCTTTCTTT.

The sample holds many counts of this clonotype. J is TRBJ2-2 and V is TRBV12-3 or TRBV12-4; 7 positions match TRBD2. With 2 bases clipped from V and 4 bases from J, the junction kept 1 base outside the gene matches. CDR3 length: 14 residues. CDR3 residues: CASSLKRGTGELFF. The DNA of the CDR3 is TGTGCCAGCAGTTTAAAGCGGGGCACCGGGGAGCTGTTTTTT.

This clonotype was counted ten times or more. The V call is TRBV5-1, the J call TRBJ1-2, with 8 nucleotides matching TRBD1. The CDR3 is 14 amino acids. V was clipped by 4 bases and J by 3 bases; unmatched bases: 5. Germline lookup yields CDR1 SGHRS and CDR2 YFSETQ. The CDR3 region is CASSQTGDDYGYTF. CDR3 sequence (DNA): TGCGCCAGCAGCCAGACAGGGGATGACTATGGCTACACCTTC.

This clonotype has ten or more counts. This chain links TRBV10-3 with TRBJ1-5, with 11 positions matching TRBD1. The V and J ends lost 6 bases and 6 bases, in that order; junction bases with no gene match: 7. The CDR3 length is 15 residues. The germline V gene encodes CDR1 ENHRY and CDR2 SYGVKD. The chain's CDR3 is CAISPGTGGTQPQHF. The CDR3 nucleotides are TGTGCCATCAGCCCCGGGACAGGGGGAACTCAGCCCCAGCATTTT.

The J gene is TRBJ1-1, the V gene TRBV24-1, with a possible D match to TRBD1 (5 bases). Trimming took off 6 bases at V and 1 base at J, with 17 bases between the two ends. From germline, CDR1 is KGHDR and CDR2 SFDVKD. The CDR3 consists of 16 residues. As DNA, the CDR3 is TGTGCCACCAGTCCCTCACATGGGGCAGGGAACACTGAAGCTTTCTTT. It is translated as CATSPSHGAGNTEAFF.

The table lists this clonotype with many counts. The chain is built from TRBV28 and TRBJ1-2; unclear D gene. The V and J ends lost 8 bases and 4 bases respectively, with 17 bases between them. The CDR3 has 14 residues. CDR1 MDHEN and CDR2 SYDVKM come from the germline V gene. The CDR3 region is CASGIGSSGYGYTF. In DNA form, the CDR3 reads TGTGCCAGCGGGATCGGTTCCTCGGGCTATGGCTACACCTTC.

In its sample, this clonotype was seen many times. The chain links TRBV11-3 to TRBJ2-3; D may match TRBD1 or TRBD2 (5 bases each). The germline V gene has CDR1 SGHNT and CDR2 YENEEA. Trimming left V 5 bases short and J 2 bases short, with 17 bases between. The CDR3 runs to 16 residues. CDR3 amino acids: CASSRGPSGTTDTQYF. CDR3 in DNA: TGTGCCAGCAGCCGGGGTCCGTCGGGGACCACAGATACGCAGTATTTT.

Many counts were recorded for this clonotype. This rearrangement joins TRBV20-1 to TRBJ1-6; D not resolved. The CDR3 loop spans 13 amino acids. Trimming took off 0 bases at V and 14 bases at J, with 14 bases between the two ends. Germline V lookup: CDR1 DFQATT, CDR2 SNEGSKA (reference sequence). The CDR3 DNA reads TGCAGTGCTAGAGATTCACAGCTTATTTCCCTCCACTTT. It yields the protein CSARDSQLISLHF.